This T cell receptor beta chain was recovered during a study of shared clonotypes between healthy human individuals. Repertoires were generated with immunoSEQ multiplex PCR, while TCRdb's copy carries only in-frame clones and drops some. This table holds fewer than 600,000 clones, 60% to 85% found once. Germline-derived CDR1 and CDR2 are ENHRY and SYGVKD. The CDR3 runs to 12 residues. Trimming shortened V by 4 bases and J by 5 bases, and 6 bases separated the two germline ends. The gene calls are TRBV10-3 and TRBJ2-1; D is unclear. Sequencing was done on a sample of PBMCs. The origin of this receptor is a woman in her thirties or forties in good health. Some clones in this sample may be carry-over from other donors' samples. The CDR3: CAISAVDNEQFF. DNA of the CDR3: TGTGCCATCAGTGCGGTGGACAATGAGCAGTTCTTC.